Below are 5 T cell receptor beta chains sequenced from a single sample in a study of blood T cell repertoires in COVID-19. Clones were read by immunoSEQ multiplex PCR, and TCRdb kept only the in-frame ones, dropping some. The sample shows about 120,000 clones, around 80% of them seen only once. Source material: peripheral blood. All receptors come from a man between 65 and 80 years old with active or convalescent COVID-19.

The genes are TRBV4-2 and TRBJ1-5; D is unclear. Trimming removed 0 bases at V and 2 bases at J, with 5 bases between. The CDR3 runs 14 residues. Germline values: CDR1 LGHNA, CDR2 YNFKEQ. The CDR3 region has the DNA TGTGCCAGCAGCCAAGATCTAGGCAATCAGCCCCAGCATTTT. Its protein product is CASSQDLGNQPQHF.

This clone has a handful of counts. The J gene is TRBJ1-5, the V gene TRBV5-1, with 7 bases that match TRBD1. The germline CDR1 and CDR2 sequences are SGHRS and YFSETQ. J gave up 4 bases and V 0 bases, and 4 bases lay outside the gene matches. The CDR3 totals 15 residues. CDR3 in amino acids: CASSLDTGVNQPQHF. The CDR3 bases are TGCGCCAGCAGCTTGGACACAGGGGTGAATCAGCCCCAGCATTTT.

The chain carries TRBV7-3 and TRBJ2-1, with 9 bases fitting TRBD2. Per germline, CDR1 SGHTA and CDR2 FQGTGA. Trimming took 6 bases from V and 6 from J; bases not matched to a gene: 9. This CDR3 has 15 amino acids. The CDR3 bases are TGTGCCAGCAGTCGAACTAGCGGGCCCTTCAATGAGCAGTTCTTC. This translates into CASSRTSGPFNEQFF.

This clone occurred a few times. The V call is TRBV4-1, the J call TRBJ2-2; TRBD2 aligns across 8 bases. CDR3 length: 16 amino acids. Germline V CDR1 and CDR2: MGHRA, YSYEKL. Trimming cost V 1 base and J 0 bases; bases outside gene matches: 1. The CDR3 here is CASSQVSGANTGELFF. Written as DNA, the CDR3 is TGCGCCAGCAGCCAAGTTAGCGGGGCGAACACCGGGGAGCTGTTTTTT.

The CDR3 is CAISDEAANQPQHF. The CDR3, as DNA: TGTGCCATCAGTGACGAGGCAGCGAATCAGCCCCAGCATTTT. The chain has TRBV10-3 and TRBJ1-5; no clear D gene. Trimming took 3 bases from V and 4 from J, leaving 10 bases between them. Germline V gene lookup returns CDR1 ENHRY and CDR2 SYGVKD. There are 14 residues in the CDR3.